These 5 T cell receptor beta chains share one sample of origin, sequenced in a study of blood T cell repertoires in COVID-19. The data were produced by immunoSEQ multiplex PCR, yet TCRdb's version contains in-frame clones alone and is incomplete. Among about 210,000 clones listed, roughly 89% were seen once. The specimen sequenced was PBMCs or T cells enriched from blood (not recorded which). Receptors originate from a man aged 18 to 30 with acute COVID-19.

The CDR3: CASSRTGGSYEQYF. CDR3 DNA sequence: TGTGCCAGCAGCAGAACAGGGGGGTCCTACGAGCAGTACTTC. This chain joins TRBV11-2 and TRBJ2-7; 8 nucleotides match TRBD1. The CDR3 totals 14 residues. The V gene's germline CDR1 is SGHAT and CDR2 FQNNGV. Trimming cost V 5 bases and J 1 base; bases outside gene matches: 4.

Notes on this clone: Other DNA sequences from this sample encode an identical CDR3 as well. The V call is TRBV19, the J call TRBJ1-5; D gene ambiguous. The CDR3 is 14 residues long. V shed 3 bases and J shed 3 bases, with 9 bases lying between them. Germline CDR1 reads LNHDA; CDR2 reads SQIVND (reference sequence). The DNA of the CDR3 is TGTGCCAGTAGTATTAGCGGGGACAATCAGCCCCAGCATTTT. This codes for CASSISGDNQPQHF.

The V and J genes are TRBV30 and TRBJ2-1; the match to TRBD2 covers 7 bases. V shed 6 bases and J 4 bases; nucleotides not matched to a gene: 12. Germline CDR1 and CDR2: GTSNPN and SVGIG (reference sequence). This CDR3 region has 15 residues. This CDR3 reads CACVSRAGSYNEQFF. CDR3 nucleotide sequence: TGTGCCTGTGTCTCCCGAGCGGGGAGTTACAATGAGCAGTTCTTC.

The V gene is TRBV30, the J gene TRBJ1-1, with D unresolved. The germline gives CDR1 GTSNPN, CDR2 SVGIG (reference sequence). The CDR3 sequence is 12 residues long. V was shortened by 7 bases and J by 4 bases, with 13 bases between the two germline ends. This chain's CDR3 is CALRVGSTEAFF. The CDR3 coding sequence is TGTGCCTTAAGGGTGGGGAGCACTGAAGCTTTCTTT.

The chain recombines TRBV6-4 with TRBJ1-2; D perhaps matches TRBD1 (6 bases). The CDR3 sequence is 14 residues long. Germline CDR1 and CDR2: MRHNA and SNTAGT. Trimming removed 5 bases at V and 2 bases at J, with 12 bases between. The CDR3: CASSLGTGNYGYTF. The CDR3 nucleotides are TGTGCCAGCAGTCTGGGAACAGGGAACTATGGCTACACCTTC.